Listed below are T cell receptor beta chains from one sample, sequenced in a study of T cell responses to AZD1222 COVID-19 vaccine. Sequencing was performed with immunoSEQ multiplex PCR; in TCRdb, only in-frame clones are kept and a portion is missing. This sample has roughly 120,000 clones; about 87% occur once, and the top ten carry about 4.7%. Sample: peripheral blood, taken on day 0 of AZD1222 vaccination. The receptor source for this set is an adult in good health. Each CDR3 is given with its conserved first and last residue. D genes are given only for firm matches. Some rows have no size entry. The others give once, few or many, or a class for an expanded clone.

TRBV5-1	.	TRBD2	TRBJ2-4	CASSLGTSGSTAKNIQYF	TGCGCCAGCAGCTTGGGGACTAGCGGGAGTACGGCCAAAAACATTCAGTACTTC
TRBV7-2	.	TRBD1	TRBJ1-2	CASSHGQGGGYTF	TGTGCCAGCAGCCACGGACAGGGCGGTGGCTACACCTTC
TRBV7-2	once	TRBD1	TRBJ1-2	CASSVGTGTFYGYTF	TGTGCCAGCAGCGTTGGGACAGGGACTTTTTATGGCTACACCTTC
TRBV13	.	TRBD1	TRBJ1-2	CASGDRGYGYTF	TGTGCCAGCGGAGACAGGGGGTATGGCTACACCTTC
TRBV18	.	TRBD1	TRBJ2-7	CASSPESGTGSEWYF	TGTGCCAGCTCACCCGAATCCGGGACAGGGAGTGAGTGGTACTTC
TRBV7-9	.	TRBD1	TRBJ1-1	CASSGRQGTGAEAFF	TGTGCCAGCAGCGGAAGACAGGGGACTGGCGCTGAAGCTTTCTTT
TRBV6-2/TRBV6-3	.	.	TRBJ1-1	CASSYSEVLTEAFF	TGTGCCAGCAGTTATTCAGAGGTCCTGACTGAAGCTTTCTTT
TRBV7-2	.	TRBD1	TRBJ1-2	CASSLAEGAGGYTF	TGTGCCAGCAGCTTAGCTGAGGGGGCGGGTGGCTACACCTTC
TRBV7-2	.	TRBD2	TRBJ2-2	CASSATSGGIGELFF	TGTGCCAGCAGCGCCACTAGCGGGGGGATCGGGGAGCTGTTTTTT
TRBV28	.	TRBD1	TRBJ1-1	CASSRMTGVTEAFF	TGTGCCAGCAGTCGAATGACAGGGGTGACTGAAGCTTTCTTT
TRBV7-9	.	.	TRBJ1-1	CASSLTGADGAFF	TGTGCCAGCAGCTTGACGGGGGCGGATGGAGCTTTCTTT
TRBV4-3	.	.	TRBJ2-7	CASSPGPQDEQYF	TGCGCCAGCAGCCCCGGACCCCAGGACGAGCAGTACTTC
TRBV19	.	TRBD1	TRBJ1-6	CASSPRDSNSPLHF	TGTGCCAGTAGTCCCCGGGACAGTAATTCACCCCTCCACTTT
TRBV9	.	.	TRBJ1-1	CASSVEGNTEAFF	TGTGCCAGCAGCGTAGAGGGGAACACTGAAGCTTTCTTT
TRBV4-1	.	.	TRBJ2-4	CASSQVGAEAVLAKNIQYF	TGCGCCAGCAGCCAAGTGGGGGCGGAGGCGGTACTAGCCAAAAACATTCAGTACTTC
TRBV27	.	TRBD1	TRBJ1-4	CASSLSSGTGRRDEKLFF	TGTGCCAGCAGTTTATCTTCCGGGACAGGGAGAAGGGATGAAAAACTGTTTTTT
TRBV19	.	TRBD1	TRBJ2-4	CASSHGTGRDIQYF	TGTGCCAGTAGTCATGGGACAGGGAGGGACATTCAGTACTTC
TRBV28	.	.	TRBJ1-6	CASSLRDPSNSPLHF	TGTGCCAGCAGTCTTAGGGACCCCAGCAATTCACCCCTCCACTTT
TRBV19	.	.	TRBJ1-2	CASSQGISYGYTF	TGTGCCAGTAGTCAGGGCATTAGCTATGGCTACACCTTC
TRBV19	few	.	TRBJ1-6	CASSTPRGNLSPLHF	TGTGCCAGTAGTACCCCTAGAGGGAACCTCTCACCCCTCCACTTT
TRBV5-1	.	TRBD1	TRBJ2-5	CASSPQGTGSETQYF	TGCGCCAGCAGCCCCCAAGGGACAGGGTCGGAGACCCAGTACTTC
TRBV7-2	.	.	TRBJ1-1	CASSQTVMNTEAFF	TGTGCCAGCAGCCAGACGGTTATGAACACTGAAGCTTTCTTT
TRBV5-1	.	.	TRBJ2-1	CASSLAEVGDHEQFF	TGCGCCAGCAGCTTGGCCGAGGTAGGGGACCATGAGCAGTTCTTC
TRBV12-5	.	TRBD1	TRBJ1-5	CASAEDRGLYQPQHF	TGTGCTAGTGCCGAGGACAGGGGCCTATATCAGCCCCAGCATTTT
TRBV4-2	.	.	TRBJ1-1	CASSQDRIQSMNTEAFF	TGTGCCAGCAGCCAAGATCGGATACAGAGCATGAACACTGAAGCTTTCTTT
TRBV28	.	.	TRBJ1-5	CASSFAGANQPQHF	TGTGCCAGCAGTTTTGCAGGGGCCAATCAGCCCCAGCATTTT
TRBV10-1	.	.	TRBJ1-1	CASSYGHRTEAFF	TGCGCCAGCAGTTATGGACATCGCACTGAAGCTTTCTTT
TRBV6-1	.	.	TRBJ1-5	CASSERWTDSNQPQHF	TGTGCCAGCAGTGAAAGGTGGACGGATAGCAATCAGCCCCAGCATTTT
TRBV5-8	.	.	TRBJ2-7	CASSLDFYSAEQYF	TGTGCCAGCAGCTTGGATTTCTATTCGGCCGAGCAGTACTTC
TRBV30	.	.	TRBJ1-5	CAWSSRALPQHF	TGTGCCTGGAGTTCCCGGGCCCTACCCCAGCATTTT
TRBV5-5	once	.	TRBJ1-1	CASSPGGWANTEAFF	TGTGCCAGCAGCCCCGGGGGCTGGGCGAACACTGAAGCTTTCTTT
TRBV5-1	.	TRBD1	TRBJ2-5	CASSSGQAAVQETQYF	TGCGCCAGCAGCTCCGGACAGGCGGCGGTTCAAGAGACCCAGTACTTC
TRBV10-3	.	.	TRBJ2-1	CAISPGRSSYNEQFF	TGTGCCATCAGCCCCGGACGGAGCTCCTACAATGAGCAGTTCTTC
TRBV28	few	.	TRBJ2-6	CASSLRWGSGANVLTF	TGTGCCAGCAGTTTGAGGTGGGGCTCTGGGGCCAACGTCCTGACTTTC
TRBV7-9	.	.	TRBJ1-3	CASSLEGGSGNTIYF	TGTGCCAGCAGCTTAGAGGGGGGCTCTGGAAACACCATATATTTT
TRBV9	.	.	TRBJ2-6	CASGPSGANVLTF	TGTGCCAGCGGTCCCTCTGGGGCCAACGTCCTGACTTTC
TRBV27	.	.	TRBJ2-3	CASSASRRFTDTQYF	TGTGCCAGCAGCGCTAGCAGGAGGTTCACAGATACGCAGTATTTT